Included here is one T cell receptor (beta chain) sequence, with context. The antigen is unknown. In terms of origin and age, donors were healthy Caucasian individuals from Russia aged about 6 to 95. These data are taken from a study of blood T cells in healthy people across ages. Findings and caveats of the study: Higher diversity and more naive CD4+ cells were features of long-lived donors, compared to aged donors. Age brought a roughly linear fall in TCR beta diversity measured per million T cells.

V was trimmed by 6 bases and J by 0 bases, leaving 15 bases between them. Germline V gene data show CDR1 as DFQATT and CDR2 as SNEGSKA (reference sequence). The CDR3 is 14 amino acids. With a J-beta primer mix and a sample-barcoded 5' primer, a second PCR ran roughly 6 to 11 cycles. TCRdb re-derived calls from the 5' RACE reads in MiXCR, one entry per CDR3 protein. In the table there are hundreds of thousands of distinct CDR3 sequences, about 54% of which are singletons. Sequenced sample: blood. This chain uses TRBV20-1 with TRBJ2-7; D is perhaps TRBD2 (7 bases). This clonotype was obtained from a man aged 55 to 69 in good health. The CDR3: CSARKGGDSYEQYF. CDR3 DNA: TGCAGTGCCCGGAAAGGGGGGGACTCCTACGAGCAGTACTTC.